This T cell receptor (beta chain) was documented in a study of identical twins. This clonotype was detected many times. Its antigen remains unknown. The CDR3 is made up of 16 amino acids. The V gene end was trimmed by 5 bases and the J gene end by 3 bases; junction bases not matched to a gene: 8. CDR1 SEHNR and CDR2 FQNEAQ come from the germline V gene (reference sequence). Each CDR3 protein gets one entry after TCRdb re-called the 5' RACE reads with MiXCR. The sample yields roughly 290,000 distinct CDR3 sequences, roughly 9.7% seen once. Study outcomes and limitations: Donors were not followed over many years; analysis was cross-sectional.

This sample also belongs to another study, concerning yellow fever vaccine responses in identical twins. That study adds: Twins showed a vaccine T cell response that reportedly seemed partly convergent, partly personalized.

The chain recombines TRBV7-9 with TRBJ2-4, with TRBD1 matching 9 bases. The TCR originated in a young woman in good health. Material: CD8+ T cells sorted from blood. CDR3 nucleotide sequence: TGTGCCAGCAGCCCAGGGGACAGGGTGGACAAAAACATTCAGTACTTC. Residues: CASSPGDRVDKNIQYF. The full variable domain, in which reference TRBV7-9 and TRBJ2-4 provide the parts outside the CDR3, is DTGVSQNPRHKITKRGQNVTFRCDPISEHNRLYWYRQTLGQGPEFLTYFQNEAQLEKSRLLSDRFSAERPKGSFSTLEIQRTEQGDSAMYLCASSPGDRVDKNIQYFGAGTRLSVL.